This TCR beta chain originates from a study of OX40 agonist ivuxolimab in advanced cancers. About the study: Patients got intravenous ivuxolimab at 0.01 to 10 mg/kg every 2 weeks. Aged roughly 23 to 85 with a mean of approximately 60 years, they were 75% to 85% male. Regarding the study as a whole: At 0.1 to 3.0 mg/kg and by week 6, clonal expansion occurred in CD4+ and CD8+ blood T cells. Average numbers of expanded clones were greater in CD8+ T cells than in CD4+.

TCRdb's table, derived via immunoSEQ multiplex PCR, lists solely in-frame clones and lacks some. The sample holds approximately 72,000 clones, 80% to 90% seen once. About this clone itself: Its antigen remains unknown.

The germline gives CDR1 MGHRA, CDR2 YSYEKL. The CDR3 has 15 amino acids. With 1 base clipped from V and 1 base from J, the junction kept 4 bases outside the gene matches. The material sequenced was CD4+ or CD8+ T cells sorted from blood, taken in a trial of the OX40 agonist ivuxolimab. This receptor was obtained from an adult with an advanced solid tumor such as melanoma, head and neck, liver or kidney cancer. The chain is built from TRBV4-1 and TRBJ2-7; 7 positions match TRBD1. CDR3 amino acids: CASSQGQGLSYEQYF. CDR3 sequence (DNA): TGCGCCAGCAGCCAAGGACAGGGTTTGTCCTACGAGCAGTACTTC.